These 29 T cell receptor beta chains were sequenced from one sample in a study of T cell clonotyping in hematopoietic cell transplantation. Only in-frame clones appear in the TCRdb table, and some are missing; sequencing was by immunoSEQ multiplex PCR. The sample shows roughly 13,000 clones, less than 80% of them seen only once. Sequenced material: PBMCs. Receptor source: a human donor who either received an allogeneic hematopoietic cell transplant for a myeloid malignancy or was a related donor (not recorded which). Some clones in this sample may be carry-over from other donors' samples.

This clone has only one observation. V usage is TRBV6-5 and J usage is TRBJ2-1, with 7 bases identical to TRBD2. Germline CDR1 MNHEY, CDR2 SVGAGI. V lost 0 bases, J lost 4 bases, and 6 bases stayed unmatched. The CDR3 runs to 16 residues. The DNA of the CDR3 is TGTGCCAGCAGTTACTCAGGACTAGATCCATACAATGAGCAGTTCTTC. This codes for CASSYSGLDPYNEQFF.

This clone was seen more than once but under ten times. The genes are TRBV2 and TRBJ1-6; no clear D. Looked up from germline, CDR1 is SNHLY and CDR2 is FYNNEI. Trimming shortened V by 5 bases and J by 6 bases, and 5 bases separated the two germline ends. CDR3 length: 12 amino acids. CDR3 region: CASSPVNSPLHF. DNA for the CDR3: TGTGCCAGCAGTCCCGTTAATTCACCCCTCCACTTT. Together with reference TRBV2 and TRBJ1-6, the CDR3 gives the full variable domain: EPEVTQTPSHQVTQMGQEVILRCVPISNHLYFYWYRQILGQKVEFLVSFYNNEISEKSEIFDDQFSVERPDGSNFTLKIRSTKLEDSAMYFCASSPVNSPLHFGNGTRLTVT.

This chain joins TRBV4-1 and TRBJ1-1, with D possibly being TRBD1 (6 bases). This CDR3 has 14 residues. Germline V gene sequence: CDR1 MGHRA, CDR2 YSYEKL. Trimming shortened V by 3 bases and J by 4 bases, and 12 bases separated the two germline ends. The CDR3 bases are TGCGCCAGCAGCCATACAGGGAAGGGCACTGAAGCTTTCTTT. Translation: CASSHTGKGTEAFF.

The chain carries TRBV28 and TRBJ1-4; D is perhaps TRBD1 (6 bases). Trimming took 5 bases from V and 4 from J, leaving 14 bases between them. The CDR3 is 15 amino acids. From germline, CDR1 is MDHEN and CDR2 SYDVKM. The CDR3 loop is CASSQGGRINEKLFF. The CDR3 DNA follows: TGTGCCAGCAGTCAAGGGGGGCGCATTAATGAAAAACTGTTTTTT.

This clone turned up a few times. V gene TRBV6-5 combines with J gene TRBJ2-2, with D unclear. This CDR3 spans 14 amino acids. V lost 5 bases, J lost 4 bases, and 11 bases lay in between. CDR1 MNHEY and CDR2 SVGAGI come from the germline V gene. CDR3 DNA: TGTGCCAGCAGTCCCCAACAGCTCACCGGGGAGCTGTTTTTT. It specifies CASSPQQLTGELFF.

This clone has a handful of counts. The V and J genes are TRBV27 and TRBJ2-7, with 10 bases that match TRBD1. The CDR3 runs to 15 residues. V was clipped by 5 bases and J by 1 base; unmatched bases: 5. In germline, CDR1 is MNHEY, CDR2 SMNVEV (reference sequence). The CDR3 loop reads CASSPGTGASYEQYF. The CDR3 DNA is TGTGCCAGCAGTCCCGGGACAGGGGCATCCTACGAGCAGTACTTC.

This clone has just a few counts. The chain combines TRBV9 with TRBJ1-6; 7 nucleotides line up with TRBD1. The V and J ends lost 0 bases and 7 bases, in that order; junction bases with no gene match: 4. Per the germline V gene, CDR1 is SGDLS and CDR2 is YYNGEE. CDR3 length: 15 residues. The CDR3 reads CASSVDPGGNSPLHF. CDR3 in DNA: TGTGCCAGCAGCGTAGATCCAGGGGGGAATTCACCCCTCCACTTT.

This chain links TRBV30 with TRBJ2-5, with D perhaps TRBD1 or TRBD2 (5 bases each). The J call may be wrong; the DNA end is better matched by TRBJ2-7. The V gene's germline CDR1 is GTSNPN and CDR2 SVGIG (reference sequence). The CDR3 is 14 residues long. CDR3 sequence reads: CAWSHWGRFDEQYF. CDR3 sequence (DNA): TGTGCCTGGAGCCACTGGGGACGTTTCGACGAGCAGTACTTC.

V gene TRBV19 combines with J gene TRBJ2-7; 10 bases are a match to TRBD1. The V gene end was trimmed by 2 bases and the J gene end by 6 bases; junction bases not matched to a gene: 10. The germline V gene encodes CDR1 LNHDA and CDR2 SQIVND (reference sequence). This CDR3 comprises 16 residues. CDR3 protein: CASSIFPGQGMGEQYF. DNA for the CDR3: TGTGCCAGTAGTATATTTCCGGGACAGGGGATGGGCGAGCAGTACTTC.

The genes are TRBV11-2 and TRBJ1-1; D is possibly TRBD1 (5 bases). Germline V lookup: CDR1 SGHAT, CDR2 FQNNGV. There are 14 residues in the CDR3. Trimming removed 2 bases from V and 5 bases from J, with 12 bases in between. As DNA, the CDR3 is TGTGCCAGCAGCTTACGTGGGGGAGGAACTGAAGCTTTCTTT. Translating it yields CASSLRGGGTEAFF.

V and J are TRBV6-5 and TRBJ1-2, with no clear D. CDR1 is MNHEY, CDR2 SVGAGI, per germline. The germline V and J ends were trimmed by 2 bases and 4 bases, with 8 bases remaining between them. This CDR3 has 13 amino acids. The CDR3: CASSYSFLYGYTF. The CDR3 nucleotides are TGTGCCAGCAGTTACAGCTTTCTCTATGGCTACACCTTC.

This chain connects TRBV27 to TRBJ1-1; the match to TRBD1 covers 8 bases. This CDR3 is 14 amino acids long. CDR1 is MNHEY, CDR2 SMNVEV, per germline (reference sequence). V was clipped by 5 bases and J by 5 bases; unmatched bases: 7. The chain's CDR3 is CASSTGQEGTEAFF. CDR3 nucleotides: TGTGCCAGCAGTACGGGACAGGAGGGGACTGAAGCTTTCTTT.

The V gene is TRBV7-6, the J gene TRBJ2-1; no clear D gene. The CDR3 consists of 11 residues. V lost 0 bases and J lost 9, with 3 bases in between. CDR1 and CDR2 from the germline V gene are SGHVS and FNYEAQ. The CDR3 sequence: CASSLAIEQFF. In DNA form, the CDR3 reads TGTGCCAGCAGCTTAGCCATTGAGCAGTTCTTC.

This clone is classed as medium-sized. This chain joins TRBV13 and TRBJ2-1; 8 bases agree with TRBD2. V shed 5 bases, J shed 12 bases, and the junction held 15 bases outside the gene matches. Germline CDR1 reads PRHDT; CDR2 reads FYEKMQ (reference sequence). The length of the CDR3 is 15 residues. The CDR3 sequence: CASSDLAGMLGRQFF. DNA of the CDR3: TGTGCCAGCAGCGACCTAGCGGGTATGCTCGGTCGGCAGTTCTTC.

The rearrangement links TRBV6-5 to TRBJ1-6; TRBD1 might be the D (5 bases). Germline CDR1 MNHEY, CDR2 SVGAGI. This CDR3 spans 14 amino acids. The V end was cut by 6 bases, the J end by 8 bases, with 14 bases between. CDR3 sequence (DNA): TGTGCCAGCAGGTGGACATCGGGCGATTCACCCCTCCACTTT. Its translation: CASRWTSGDSPLHF.

The rearrangement links TRBV6-1 to TRBJ1-2; no clear D. Germline CDR1 reads MNHNS; CDR2 reads SASEGT. This CDR3 region has 13 residues. The V end was cut by 2 bases, the J end by 1 base, with 5 bases between. The CDR3 spells CASSERNNYGYTF. DNA of the CDR3: TGTGCCAGCAGTGAAAGGAATAACTATGGCTACACCTTC.

This clone was observed a handful of times. J is TRBJ1-2 and V is TRBV7-9; D uncertain. Trimming cost V 4 bases and J 0 bases, with 9 bases left between them. Germline V gene data show CDR1 as SEHNR and CDR2 as FQNEAQ (reference sequence). CDR3 length equals 14 residues. The CDR3: CASSSSAANYGYTF. The CDR3 DNA reads TGTGCCAGCAGCTCATCAGCAGCTAACTATGGCTACACCTTC.

In this sample, this clone turned up once. Germline is not matched at one junction end, which may reflect a read error. This rearrangement joins TRBV6-6 to TRBJ2-7, with D perhaps TRBD1 (6 bases). The CDR3 length is 14 residues. Germline V lookup: CDR1 MNHNY, CDR2 SVGAGI (reference sequence). CDR3 bases: TGTGCCCGCAGTTACGGGTCAGGGGCCTACGAGCAGTACTTC. Residues: CARSYGSGAYEQYF.

This rearrangement joins TRBV10-3 to TRBJ2-7, with D unresolved. Germline-derived CDR1 and CDR2 are ENHRY and SYGVKD. Trimming left V 0 bases short and J 3 bases short, with 12 bases between. This CDR3 is 15 amino acids long. Here the CDR3 reads CAISESLQKGYEQYF. The DNA of the CDR3 is TGTGCCATCAGTGAGTCGCTACAAAAAGGCTACGAGCAGTACTTC.

This clone was detected once. The J gene is TRBJ2-3, the V gene TRBV2; 8 positions match TRBD2. The germline V gene has CDR1 SNHLY and CDR2 FYNNEI. This CDR3 is built from 15 residues. Trimming took 4 bases from V and 1 from J; bases not matched to a gene: 4. The DNA for the CDR3 is TGTGCCAGCAGTGGTGAAGCGGGGGGCACAGATACGCAGTATTTT. Translated: CASSGEAGGTDTQYF.

The genes are TRBV28 and TRBJ2-7, with a tentative D call TRBD1 (6 bases). This CDR3 is built from 15 residues. Trimming shortened V by 0 bases and J by 2 bases, and 11 bases separated the two germline ends. The germline CDR1 and CDR2 sequences are MDHEN and SYDVKM. CDR3 DNA sequence: TGTGCCAGCAGTTTATGGGACAGTGGGGCCTACGAGCAGTACTTC. It codes for CASSLWDSGAYEQYF.

This clone was counted a single time. The final CDR3 position lacks the conserved phenylalanine or tryptophan, pointing to a likely read error. This chain connects TRBV6-6 to TRBJ2-7; a weak D match, TRBD2 (5 bases). Trimming cost V 4 bases and J 7 bases, with 17 bases left between them. CDR3 length: 14 residues. In germline, CDR1 is MNHNY, CDR2 SVGAGI (reference sequence). CDR3 residues: CASSSWTESGEQYL. CDR3 coding DNA: TGTGCCAGCAGTTCCTGGACCGAGTCGGGGGAGCAGTACCTC.

Written as DNA, the CDR3 is TGTGCCAGCAAAGCCGGGACAGGCCCCTACGAGCAGTACTTC. This gives the protein CASKAGTGPYEQYF. This chain uses TRBV27 with TRBJ2-7; 8 bases are shared with TRBD1. V lost 7 bases and J lost 2; bases outside the gene matches: 7. The CDR3 extends over 14 amino acids. The germline V gene has CDR1 MNHEY and CDR2 SMNVEV (reference sequence).

The chain combines TRBV28 with TRBJ2-7; tentative D call: TRBD1 (5 bases). CDR1 and CDR2 from the germline V gene are MDHEN and SYDVKM. The CDR3 spans 18 residues. The V end lost 5 bases, the J end lost 4 bases, and 27 bases lay between the germline ends. The CDR3 region is CASSPSAASGRYLYEQYF. The DNA of the CDR3 is TGTGCCAGCAGTCCCTCGGCGGCCTCAGGGCGTTATCTATACGAGCAGTACTTC.

V and J are TRBV7-2 and TRBJ2-7; TRBD1 agrees at 9 bases. V shed 5 bases and J 3 bases; nucleotides not matched to a gene: 8. Germline V lookup: CDR1 SGHTA, CDR2 FQGNSA. CDR3 length: 15 amino acids. The CDR3 nucleotides read TGTGCCAGCAGCCTAGGACAGGGGCCTTTCTACGAGCAGTACTTC. Translated: CASSLGQGPFYEQYF.

This clone has only a few counts. The genes are TRBV27 and TRBJ1-1; 7 bases line up with TRBD1. Per the germline V gene, CDR1 is MNHEY and CDR2 is SMNVEV (reference sequence). This CDR3 contains 16 residues. Trimming cost V 4 bases and J 1 base; bases outside gene matches: 9. The CDR3: CASSSASGGGNTEAFF. The CDR3 DNA is TGTGCCAGCAGTTCCGCCTCAGGGGGTGGGAACACTGAAGCTTTCTTT.

This clone occurred a few times. The CDR3 coding sequence is TGTGCCAGCAGCCCACAGGGGACGATGCCCTACGAGCAGTACTTC. Amino acid sequence: CASSPQGTMPYEQYF. The chain carries TRBV7-2 and TRBJ2-7; 7 bases are shared with TRBD1. V lost 5 bases and J lost 2; bases outside the gene matches: 9. The CDR3 covers 15 residues. Germline V gene data show CDR1 as SGHTA and CDR2 as FQGNSA.

The chain carries TRBV30 and TRBJ2-3; TRBD1 aligns across 9 bases. Trimming at V came to 5 bases and at J to 1 base, leaving 7 bases not matched to a gene. The CDR3 spans 15 residues. Per germline, CDR1 GTSNPN and CDR2 SVGIG (reference sequence). CDR3 in DNA: TGTGCCTGGGATCTGGGACAGGGCGGCACAGATACGCAGTATTTT. Translation gives CAWDLGQGGTDTQYF.

To note about this clone: The same CDR3 is also encoded by other DNA sequences in this sample. The V and J genes are TRBV30 and TRBJ2-7; TRBD1 might be the D (6 bases). The V end was cut by 0 bases, the J end by 3 bases, with 6 bases between. Germline loops: CDR1 GTSNPN, CDR2 SVGIG (reference sequence). The CDR3 length is 12 residues. The CDR3 protein is CAWSVQGYEQYF. The CDR3 DNA reads as TGTGCCTGGAGTGTACAGGGCTACGAGCAGTACTTC.